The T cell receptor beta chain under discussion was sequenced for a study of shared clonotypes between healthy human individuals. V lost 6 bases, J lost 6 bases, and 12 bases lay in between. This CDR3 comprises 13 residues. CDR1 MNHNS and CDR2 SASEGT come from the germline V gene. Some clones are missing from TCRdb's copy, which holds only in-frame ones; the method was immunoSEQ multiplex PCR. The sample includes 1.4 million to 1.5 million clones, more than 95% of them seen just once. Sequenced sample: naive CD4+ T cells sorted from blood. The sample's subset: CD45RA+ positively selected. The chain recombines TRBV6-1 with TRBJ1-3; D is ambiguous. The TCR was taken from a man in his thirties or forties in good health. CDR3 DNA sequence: TGTGCCAGCAGCGGGAGGTTGCCAAACACCATATATTTT. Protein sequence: CASSGRLPNTIYF.